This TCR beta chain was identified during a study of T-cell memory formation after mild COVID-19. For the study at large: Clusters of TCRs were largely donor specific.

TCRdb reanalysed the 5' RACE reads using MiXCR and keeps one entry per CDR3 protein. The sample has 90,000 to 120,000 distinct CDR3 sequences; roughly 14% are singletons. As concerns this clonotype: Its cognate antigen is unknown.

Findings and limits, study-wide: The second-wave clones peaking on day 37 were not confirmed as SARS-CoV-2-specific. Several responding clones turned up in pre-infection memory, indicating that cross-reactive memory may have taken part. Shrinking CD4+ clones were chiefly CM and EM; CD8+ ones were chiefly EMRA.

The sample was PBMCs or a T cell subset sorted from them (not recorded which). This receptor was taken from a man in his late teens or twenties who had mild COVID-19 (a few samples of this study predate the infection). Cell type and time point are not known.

In DNA, the CDR3 is TGCGCCAGCAGCCAAGGGACGACCGGTAACTATGGCTACACCTTC. Its translation is CASSQGTTGNYGYTF. The rearrangement links TRBV4-1 to TRBJ1-2; D remains unclear. The CDR3 loop spans 15 amino acids. Trimming left V 1 base short and J 1 base short, with 10 bases between. Germline V gene data show CDR1 as MGHRA and CDR2 as YSYEKL.